The 20 T cell receptor beta chains below come from one sample, sequenced in a study of blood T cell repertoires in COVID-19. The assay was immunoSEQ multiplex PCR, and TCRdb's table has in-frame clones only and misses some. In the table there are about 370,000 clones, about 90% of which are singletons. Sequencing was performed on peripheral blood. These receptors were obtained from a woman in her 30s with COVID-19, enrolled during active disease.

The V gene is TRBV9, the J gene TRBJ2-3; D is ambiguous. Germline assignment: CDR1 SGDLS and CDR2 YYNGEE. The CDR3 spans 16 residues. Between the trimmed V and J ends, which lost 4 bases and 1 base, there was a span of 16 bases. The CDR3 DNA is TGTGCCAGCAGCACGAAAGAGTATGTCGGCACAGATACGCAGTATTTT. Protein product: CASSTKEYVGTDTQYF. The full variable domain, in which reference TRBV9 and TRBJ2-3 provide the parts outside the CDR3, is DSGVTQTPKHLITATGQRVTLRCSPRSGDLSVYWYQQSLDQGLQFLIQYYNGEERAKGNILERFSAQQFPDLHSELNLSSLELGDSALYFCASSTKEYVGTDTQYFGPGTRLTVL.

The chain employs TRBV7-8 and TRBJ1-5; a weak D match, TRBD1 (5 bases). There are 15 residues in the CDR3. In germline, CDR1 is SGHVS, CDR2 FQNEAQ. Trimming took off 5 bases at V and 2 bases at J, with 13 bases between the two ends. In DNA, the CDR3 is TGTGCCAGCAGCATCGGACCCAGGGGCAATCAGCCCCAGCATTTT. Translation: CASSIGPRGNQPQHF.

This chain connects TRBV11-2 to TRBJ2-5; weak D call: TRBD2 (6 bases). With 1 base removed from V and 5 bases from J, the gap between germline ends came to 11 bases. CDR3 length equals 14 residues. The germline V gene encodes CDR1 SGHAT and CDR2 FQNNGV. CDR3 bases: TGTGCCAGCAGCTTAGTCCAGGGAGGCGAGACCCAGTACTTC. As protein: CASSLVQGGETQYF.

The chain couples TRBV11-2 to TRBJ1-1; D call uncertain. Per the germline V gene, CDR1 is SGHAT and CDR2 is FQNNGV. The V and J ends lost 3 bases and 8 bases respectively, with 10 bases between them. CDR3 length: 12 residues. The DNA for the CDR3 is TGTGCCAGCAGCTTCATGCTAGCCGAAGCTTTCTTT. This sequence encodes CASSFMLAEAFF.

The CDR3 reads CASSLTGDYGYTF. The CDR3 DNA sequence: TGTGCCAGCAGCTTGACAGGAGACTATGGCTACACCTTC. The J gene is TRBJ1-2, the V gene TRBV28; D is possibly TRBD1 (6 bases). Trimming pared 6 bases from V and 3 bases from J, leaving 11 bases between. The CDR3 has 13 residues. The germline CDR1 and CDR2 sequences are MDHEN and SYDVKM.

The chain couples TRBV7-9 to TRBJ2-7; tentative D call: TRBD2 (5 bases). The CDR3 is 15 residues long. The germline V gene encodes CDR1 SEHNR and CDR2 FQNEAQ (reference sequence). Trimming removed 5 bases at V and 3 bases at J, with 17 bases between. The CDR3 spells CASSPARVANYEQYF. The CDR3 DNA sequence: TGTGCCAGCAGCCCTGCCCGGGTAGCGAACTACGAGCAGTACTTC.

The chain couples TRBV6-5 to TRBJ2-1; TRBD1 matches at 7 bases. V shed 6 bases and J 8 bases; nucleotides not matched to a gene: 10. CDR1 and CDR2 (germline): MNHEY, SVGAGI. The CDR3 loop spans 14 amino acids. CDR3 sequence: CASSKNRDSYEQFF. DNA for the CDR3: TGTGCCAGCAGCAAAAACCGGGACAGTTATGAGCAGTTCTTC.

The J gene is TRBJ1-4, the V gene TRBV4-1, with 7 bases aligning to TRBD1. Germline V lookup: CDR1 MGHRA, CDR2 YSYEKL. This CDR3 is built from 16 residues. The V segment lost 5 bases and the J segment 5 bases; nucleotides outside the gene matches: 11. CDR3 sequence reads: CASSARTGQLNEKLFF. CDR3 nucleotide sequence: TGCGCCAGCAGCGCACGGACAGGACAGTTGAATGAAAAACTGTTTTTT.

This clone has just one count. V is TRBV11-2 and J is TRBJ1-4; TRBD1 is a possible D gene (5 bases). Deletions cut 1 base from V and 5 bases from J, with 20 bases between. CDR1 SGHAT and CDR2 FQNNGV come from the germline V gene. The CDR3 has 18 amino acids. Here the CDR3 reads CASSLVVGRPGDNEKLFF. DNA of the CDR3: TGTGCCAGCAGCTTAGTTGTTGGGCGGCCGGGGGACAATGAAAAACTGTTTTTT. Filled out from reference TRBV11-2 and TRBJ1-4, the complete variable domain reads EAGVAQSPRYKIIEKRQSVAFWCNPISGHATLYWYQQILGQGPKLLIQFQNNGVVDDSQLPKDRFSAERLKGVDSTLKIQPAKLEDSAVYLCASSLVVGRPGDNEKLFFGSGTQLSVL.

Only one count was recorded for this clone. This chain connects TRBV30 to TRBJ2-7, with TRBD2 matching over 13 bases. Germline CDR1 is GTSNPN and CDR2 is SVGIG (reference sequence). Trimming removed 4 bases from V and 2 bases from J; junction bases left unmatched: 8. The length of the CDR3 is 16 residues. The CDR3 DNA follows: TGTGCCTGGACCCCGGGACTAGCGGGATCCACCTACGAGCAGTACTTC. It encodes CAWTPGLAGSTYEQYF.

This chain links TRBV18 with TRBJ2-2, with D hard to call. V lost 3 bases to trimming and J lost 6 bases, with 5 bases between them. CDR3 length equals 12 residues. Per the germline V gene, CDR1 is KGHSH and CDR2 is LQKENI. DNA of the CDR3: TGTGCCAGCTCACCTACAGCCGGGGAGCTGTTTTTT. Its translation: CASSPTAGELFF.

V is TRBV27 and J is TRBJ1-4, with D possibly being TRBD1 (6 bases). The CDR3 runs 14 residues. V lost 5 bases to trimming and J lost 5 bases, with 12 bases between them. Germline V gene sequence: CDR1 MNHEY, CDR2 SMNVEV (reference sequence). The CDR3 here is CASSLTGPNEKLFF. In DNA, the CDR3 is TGTGCCAGCAGTCTGACAGGACCGAATGAAAAACTGTTTTTT.

This rearrangement joins TRBV3-1 (or the pseudogene TRBV3-2) to TRBJ2-7; 7 positions agree with TRBD2. The ends lost 3 bases at V and 2 bases at J; junction bases unmatched: 19. The CDR3 sequence is 19 residues long. Germline assignment: CDR1 LGHDT and CDR2 YNNKEL (reference sequence). DNA for the CDR3: TGTGCCAGCAGCCAGCCCGGCGGGAGAAACCCCACGCGGCCCTACGAGCAGTACTTC. Translating it yields CASSQPGGRNPTRPYEQYF.

The chain links TRBV6-5 to TRBJ1-5; no firm D call. There are 13 residues in the CDR3. From germline, CDR1 is MNHEY and CDR2 SVGAGI. V shed 5 bases and J shed 4 bases, with 9 bases lying between them. CDR3 nucleotide sequence: TGTGCCAGCAGTCGGTATCCGAATCAGCCCCAGCATTTT. Translated: CASSRYPNQPQHF.

For the CDR3, the DNA is TGTGCCAGTAGTACCCCCGGGACTAGCGGGAGCAATGAGCAGTTCTTC. Amino acids: CASSTPGTSGSNEQFF. The V call is TRBV19, the J call TRBJ2-1; 14 bases are shared with TRBD2. This CDR3 has 16 residues. V dropped 4 bases and J dropped 6; count of bases not matched to a gene: 5. Germline V CDR1 and CDR2: LNHDA, SQIVND (reference sequence). Looking up the rest from reference TRBV19 and TRBJ2-1 gives the full variable domain: DGGITQSPKYLFRKEGQNVTLSCEQNLNHDAMYWYRQDPGQGLRLIYYSQIVNDFQKGDIAEGYSVSREKKESFPLTVTSAQKNPTAFYLCASSTPGTSGSNEQFFGPGTRLTVL.

The chain links TRBV6-1 to TRBJ1-1; D might be TRBD1 (5 bases). This CDR3 is 14 amino acids long. The V and J ends lost 0 bases and 6 bases respectively, with 11 bases between them. Germline CDR1 MNHNS, CDR2 SASEGT. For the CDR3, the DNA is TGTGCCAGCAGTGAAGCGCGGGGGGTCTCTGAAGCTTTCTTT. Protein sequence: CASSEARGVSEAFF.

This chain joins TRBV28 and TRBJ1-3, with 7 bases aligning to TRBD1. The junction had 0 bases not matched to a gene; V was cut back by 3 bases and J by 1 base. The CDR3 contains 14 residues. CDR1 and CDR2 (germline): MDHEN, SYDVKM. CDR3 loop: CASSLTGSGNTIYF. For the CDR3, the DNA is TGTGCCAGCAGTTTGACAGGGTCTGGAAACACCATATATTTT.

Of note for this clone: The same CDR3 is also encoded by other DNA sequences in this sample. The CDR3: CASSIAGQRNEQFF. Written as DNA, the CDR3 is TGTGCCAGTAGTATTGCGGGACAGAGGAATGAGCAGTTCTTC. This chain joins TRBV19 and TRBJ2-1; the D gene is possibly TRBD1 (7 bases). The CDR3 is 14 amino acids. Germline loops: CDR1 LNHDA, CDR2 SQIVND (reference sequence). Trimming took 3 bases from V and 7 from J, leaving 13 bases between them. Full variable domain (remainder filled in from reference TRBV19 and TRBJ2-1): DGGITQSPKYLFRKEGQNVTLSCEQNLNHDAMYWYRQDPGQGLRLIYYSQIVNDFQKGDIAEGYSVSREKKESFPLTVTSAQKNPTAFYLCASSIAGQRNEQFFGPGTRLTVL.

This sequence joins TRBV27 and TRBJ1-1, with 8 positions matching TRBD1. The V and J ends lost 5 bases and 2 bases, in that order; junction bases with no gene match: 7. The CDR3 sequence is 15 residues long. Germline CDR1 MNHEY, CDR2 SMNVEV (reference sequence). The CDR3 loop is CASSKNGQGNTEAFF. CDR3 bases: TGTGCCAGCAGTAAAAACGGACAGGGCAACACTGAAGCTTTCTTT.

The CDR3 bases are TGCAGCGGTGCGGCCAAGGGGAGCAATCAGCCCCAGCATTTT. Translation gives CSGAAKGSNQPQHF. The V call is TRBV29-1, the J call TRBJ1-5, with TRBD1 as a possible D gene (5 bases). The length of the CDR3 is 14 residues. Germline-derived CDR1 and CDR2 are SQVTM and ANQGSEA. The V end lost 7 bases, the J end lost 1 base, and 14 bases lay between the germline ends.